This T cell receptor (beta chain) was captured by sequencing in a study of control samples from healthy donors and cancer patients. The length of the CDR3 is 13 residues. Germline trimming cut 4 bases from V and 3 bases from J; bases unmatched to any gene: 0. Germline V lookup: CDR1 MDHEN, CDR2 SYDVKM. Assay used: immunoSEQ multiplex PCR; TCRdb lists only in-frame clones, some missing. The table lists 75,000 to 95,000 clones, around 84% of them singletons, with 30% to 40% in the top ten. The specimen sequenced was PBMCs. This TCR came from a man between 65 and 79 years old with lung cancer. The chain has TRBV28 and TRBJ1-2; TRBD1 agrees at 9 bases. This CDR3 is CASSWDRDYGYTF. The CDR3 coding sequence is TGTGCCAGCAGTTGGGACAGGGACTATGGCTACACCTTC.